The clone carrying this T cell receptor beta chain was observed a handful of times. Its antigen is unidentified. Scientists made TCR beta libraries using quantitative 5'-RACE with molecular barcodes. TCRdb re-called the 5' RACE reads through MiXCR, storing one row per CDR3 protein. The sample lists approximately 500,000 distinct CDR3 sequences, roughly 12% occurring once. The sample is drawn from a study of CD8 T cells in ankylosing spondylitis. Points from the study as a whole: Seemingly characteristic of ankylosing spondylitis blood was a TCR beta motif consisting of fewer than 10 highly homologous variants. A CD8+ phenotype characterized the disease-linked clones, which were relatively rare in peripheral blood. Matched ankylosing spondylitis synovial fluid reportedly contained a significantly enriched population of disease-linked clones.

V lost 5 bases to trimming and J lost 2 bases; unmatched junction nucleotides: 8. The CDR3 is 15 amino acids. From germline, CDR1 is SEHNR and CDR2 FQNEAQ (reference sequence). Sequencing was performed on blood, either unsorted or a sorted T cell fraction (not recorded which). The origin of this receptor is a male donor with ankylosing spondylitis. This rearrangement joins TRBV7-9 to TRBJ2-7; TRBD1 aligns across 8 bases. Here the CDR3 DNA reads TGTGCCAGCAGCCTACGACAGGGGCTCCCCTACGAGCAGTACTTC. Protein product: CASSLRQGLPYEQYF.